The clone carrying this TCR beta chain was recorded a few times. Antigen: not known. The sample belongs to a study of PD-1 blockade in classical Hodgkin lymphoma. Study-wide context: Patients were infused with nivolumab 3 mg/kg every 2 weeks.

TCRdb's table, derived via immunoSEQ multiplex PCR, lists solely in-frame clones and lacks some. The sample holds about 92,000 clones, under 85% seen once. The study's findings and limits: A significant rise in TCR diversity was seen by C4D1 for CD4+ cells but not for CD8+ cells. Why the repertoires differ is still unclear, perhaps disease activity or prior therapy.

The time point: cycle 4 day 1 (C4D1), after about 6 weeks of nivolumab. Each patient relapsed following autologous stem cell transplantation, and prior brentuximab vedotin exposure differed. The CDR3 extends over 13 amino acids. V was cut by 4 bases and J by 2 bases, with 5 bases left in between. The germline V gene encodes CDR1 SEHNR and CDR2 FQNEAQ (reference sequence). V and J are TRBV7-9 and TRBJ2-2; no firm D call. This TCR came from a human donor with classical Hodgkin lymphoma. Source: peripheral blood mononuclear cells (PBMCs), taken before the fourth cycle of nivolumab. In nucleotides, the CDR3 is TGTGCCAGCAGCTGGGTCAACACCGGGGAGCTGTTTTTT. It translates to CASSWVNTGELFF.